Listed here are 14 T cell receptor beta chains from one sample, sequenced in a study of identical twins. TCRdb used MiXCR to reprocess the 5' RACE reads, holding one entry per CDR3 protein. The table has hundreds of thousands of distinct CDR3 sequences, 15% to 20% seen once. A further study also used this sample, focusing on T cells expressing NK-cell markers.

The sequenced material came from PBMCs. These receptors all come from a young woman in good health.

The chain couples TRBV7-9 to TRBJ2-1; 9 nucleotides agree with TRBD1. The CDR3 runs 15 residues. Germline V CDR1 and CDR2: SEHNR, FQNEAQ (reference sequence). The junction had 12 bases not matched to a gene; V was cut back by 8 bases and J by 7 bases. The CDR3 coding sequence is TGTGCCAGCCAAAACAGGGGGCAGCTTAGTAATGAGCAGTTCTTC. Protein product: CASQNRGQLSNEQFF.

This clonotype was seen a handful of times. The V gene is TRBV20-1, the J gene TRBJ1-2, with no clear D. The CDR3 loop spans 14 amino acids. Looked up from germline, CDR1 is DFQATT and CDR2 is SNEGSKA (reference sequence). Trimming took 3 bases from V and 6 from J, leaving 17 bases between them. For the CDR3, the DNA is TGCAGTGCTAGTCTCCCCATGGACTTACATGGCTACACCTTC. This sequence encodes CSASLPMDLHGYTF.

In this sample, this clonotype turned up a few times. The chain is built from TRBV2 and TRBJ2-1; maybe TRBD2 (6 bases). The CDR3 extends over 15 amino acids. Germline assignment: CDR1 SNHLY and CDR2 FYNNEI. V was cut by 6 bases and J by 9 bases, with 21 bases left in between. The CDR3 protein is CASRPGRDVSVEQFF. CDR3 sequence (DNA): TGTGCCAGCAGACCGGGGCGGGACGTCTCCGTTGAGCAGTTCTTC.

This rearrangement joins TRBV12-3 or TRBV12-4 to TRBJ2-5; D unclear. The V end was cut by 3 bases, the J end by 4 bases, with 6 bases between. The CDR3 is 12 residues long. CDR3 nucleotide sequence: TGTGCCAGCAGTTTGAGCGCAGAGACCCAGTACTTC. Its translation is CASSLSAETQYF.

The chain joins TRBV12-3 or TRBV12-4 to TRBJ1-1; D unclear. This CDR3 is 13 amino acids long. V was cut by 6 bases and J by 7 bases, with 15 bases left in between. The CDR3 sequence: CASSGREEIEAFF. The CDR3 DNA reads as TGTGCCAGCAGCGGTAGGGAGGAGATTGAAGCTTTCTTT.

The chain combines TRBV7-6 with TRBJ1-1; possible D gene TRBD1, 5 bases. Germline values: CDR1 SGHVS, CDR2 FNYEAQ. This CDR3 contains 14 residues. Between the trimmed V and J ends, which lost 5 bases and 4 bases, there was a span of 14 bases. CDR3 sequence reads: CASSPRVTATEAFF. The CDR3 DNA follows: TGTGCCAGCAGCCCCAGGGTTACAGCCACTGAAGCTTTCTTT.

This clonotype has a count of ten or more. The chain carries TRBV20-1 and TRBJ2-3; 8 bases match TRBD2. The CDR3 contains 15 residues. J gave up 8 bases and V 0 bases, and 10 bases lay outside the gene matches. Germline CDR1 and CDR2: DFQATT and SNEGSKA (reference sequence). The CDR3 sequence: CSARDHGTSGGTQYF. In DNA, the CDR3 is TGCAGTGCTAGAGATCACGGGACTAGTGGCGGTACGCAGTATTTT.

This clonotype was recorded a few times. CDR3 loop: CASSLSTVSTQYF. CDR3 nucleotides: TGTGCCAGCAGCTTATCCACGGTTTCGACCCAGTACTTC. The V gene is TRBV11-3, the J gene TRBJ2-5; no definite D call. This CDR3 is 13 amino acids long. V lost 2 bases and J 7 bases, leaving 11 bases between the germline ends. The germline V gene encodes CDR1 SGHNT and CDR2 YENEEA.

The CDR3 DNA reads TGTGCCAGCAGCGTAGGGTATTTGGCCCACGAGCAGTACTTC. Protein product: CASSVGYLAHEQYF. The gene calls are TRBV9 and TRBJ2-7; D not certain. This CDR3 spans 14 amino acids. Germline values: CDR1 SGDLS, CDR2 YYNGEE. Between the trimmed V and J ends, which lost 0 bases and 5 bases, there was a span of 12 bases.

The chain joins TRBV6-1 to TRBJ2-7; 16 nucleotides align to TRBD2. Trimming cost V 6 bases and J 3 bases; bases outside gene matches: 8. The CDR3 runs to 17 residues. Germline V gene lookup returns CDR1 MNHNS and CDR2 SASEGT. CDR3 residues: CASSSGTSGGAGYEQYF. CDR3 coding DNA: TGTGCCAGCAGCTCCGGGACTAGCGGGGGGGCGGGCTACGAGCAGTACTTC.

DNA for the CDR3: TGTGCCAGCAAAAGCGGGAACTCGAATGAGCAGTTCTTC. Translating gives CASKSGNSNEQFF. V and J are TRBV12-3 or TRBV12-4 and TRBJ2-1; 7 bases map to TRBD2. The CDR3 totals 13 residues. Trimming took 7 bases from V and 7 from J; bases not matched to a gene: 7.

This clonotype was detected a few times. The chain employs TRBV29-1 and TRBJ2-1; TRBD1 matches at 9 bases. Germline CDR1 reads SQVTM; CDR2 reads ANQGSEA. V shed 6 bases, J shed 7 bases, and the junction held 10 bases outside the gene matches. This CDR3 region has 14 residues. CDR3 region: CSVDGTGLYNEQFF. As DNA, the CDR3 is TGCAGCGTAGACGGGACAGGGCTCTATAATGAGCAGTTCTTC.

V and J are TRBV7-6 and TRBJ2-5, with TRBD1 as a possible D gene (5 bases). Germline assignment: CDR1 SGHVS and CDR2 FNYEAQ. CDR3 length: 13 amino acids. The V end was cut by 1 base, the J end by 5 bases, with 8 bases between. Here the CDR3 reads CASSLDRTETQYF. The CDR3, as DNA: TGTGCCAGCAGCTTAGACAGGACGGAGACCCAGTACTTC.

This clonotype showed up just a few times. V usage is TRBV12-3 or TRBV12-4 and J usage is TRBJ1-4; 8 bases match TRBD1. The junction had 6 bases not matched to a gene; V was cut back by 5 bases and J by 7 bases. The CDR3 length is 14 residues. The CDR3 loop reads CASSLDRGSEKLFF. CDR3 DNA sequence: TGTGCCAGCAGTCTAGACAGGGGTAGTGAAAAACTGTTTTTT.